The present entry profiles one T cell receptor beta chain with its context. What it recognizes is unknown. There are 13 residues in the CDR3. Germline lookup yields CDR1 SGHRS and CDR2 YFSETQ. V was cut by 0 bases and J by 6 bases, with 7 bases left in between. The sample comes from a study of shared clonotypes between healthy human individuals. Study-wide points: Among non-shared clonotypes, generation probabilities were lower than among those shared by all four donors.

At a deep level, the assay was run. Original methodology: Junction-only sequences without quality scores came from ImmunoSEQ, so filtering differed. Data came from immunoSEQ multiplex PCR; TCRdb stores just in-frame clones and leaves some out. D and trimming were read from the DNA, whereas the V and J calls and clone size are those reported in that table. Here the sample spans about 530,000 clones, about 96% being singletons. HIV-negative, healthy adults without recent acute infections or vaccinations were the donors. This clonotype was obtained from a young woman in good health. V gene TRBV5-1 combines with J gene TRBJ2-1, with D hard to call. Sequencing was performed on naive CD4+ T cells sorted from blood. As for subset: CD45RA+ positively selected. DNA for the CDR3: TGCGCCAGCAGCTTGGGCCTTGGCAATGAGCAGTTCTTC. Amino acids: CASSLGLGNEQFF.